The next 27 T cell receptor beta chains were all read from a single sample in a study of cytomegalovirus exposure and HLA in healthy donors. Researchers ran the PCR with 60 Vbeta and 13 Jbeta primers. TCRdb's table, derived via immunoSEQ multiplex PCR, lists solely in-frame clones and lacks some. In the table there are 150,000 to 200,000 clones, about 80% of which are singletons. Sequencing was carried out using PBMCs. These TCRs come from a woman in her forties in good health and CMV-seronegative.

The chain is built from TRBV4-1 and TRBJ2-3, with TRBD2 identical over 7 bases. Unmatched junction bases numbered 12, after V lost 2 bases and J lost 4 bases. The CDR3 extends over 17 amino acids. The V gene's germline CDR1 is MGHRA and CDR2 YSYEKL. The CDR3 region has the DNA TGCGCCAGCAGCCAAACCGGGGTGGCGGGAGAGGCAGATACGCAGTATTTT. This sequence encodes CASSQTGVAGEADTQYF.

The chain uses TRBV18 and TRBJ1-6; D gene ambiguous. Germline lookup yields CDR1 KGHSH and CDR2 LQKENI. Trimming removed 2 bases at V and 1 base at J, with 6 bases between. The CDR3 extends over 15 amino acids. CDR3 in amino acids: CASSPTESYNSPLHF. The CDR3 coding sequence is TGTGCCAGCTCACCAACAGAGTCCTATAATTCACCCCTCCACTTT.

The V call is TRBV11-1, the J call TRBJ1-1; D possibly corresponds to TRBD1 (6 bases). This CDR3 is 13 amino acids long. V was trimmed by 5 bases and J by 5 bases, leaving 12 bases between them. Germline CDR1 is SGHAT and CDR2 is FQDESV (reference sequence). The CDR3 spells CASSTWTETEAFF. The CDR3 DNA is TGTGCCAGCAGCACTTGGACAGAGACTGAAGCTTTCTTT.

The V and J genes are TRBV19 and TRBJ2-1, with TRBD2 as a possible D gene (5 bases). Per the germline V gene, CDR1 is LNHDA and CDR2 is SQIVND (reference sequence). This CDR3 contains 15 residues. V was shortened by 6 bases and J by 2 bases, with 14 bases between the two germline ends. The CDR3: CASSTEEGTYNEQFF. The CDR3 nucleotides are TGTGCCAGTAGCACGGAGGAAGGGACCTACAATGAGCAGTTCTTC.

The rearrangement joins TRBV5-8 to TRBJ2-1, with 7 bases that match TRBD2. This CDR3 is 16 amino acids long. The trim removed 0 bases at V and 4 bases at J, leaving 7 bases unmatched. Germline V gene data show CDR1 as SGHTS and CDR2 as YDEGEE. The CDR3 nucleotides are TGTGCCAGCAGCTTGGTTGGCGGGAGTTTGTACAATGAGCAGTTCTTC. It yields the protein CASSLVGGSLYNEQFF.

V usage is TRBV5-6 and J usage is TRBJ1-5; maybe TRBD1 (5 bases). From germline, CDR1 is SGHDT and CDR2 YYEEEE. The CDR3 loop spans 15 amino acids. Deletions cut 0 bases from V and 7 bases from J, with 14 bases between. CDR3 loop: CASSLAGTFKQPQHF. The CDR3 DNA reads as TGTGCCAGCAGCTTGGCCGGGACTTTCAAACAGCCCCAGCATTTT.

The chain joins TRBV7-9 to TRBJ2-7; D perhaps matches TRBD1 (6 bases). Trimming removed 5 bases at V and 3 bases at J, with 11 bases between. This CDR3 comprises 13 residues. Germline CDR1 and CDR2: SEHNR and FQNEAQ (reference sequence). The CDR3 loop is CASSTGQNYEQYV. CDR3 DNA sequence: TGTGCCAGCAGCACCGGACAGAACTACGAGCAGTACGTC.

The rearrangement uses TRBV5-4 and TRBJ2-3, with a tentative D call TRBD1 (5 bases). The CDR3 length is 15 residues. Germline lookup yields CDR1 SGHNT and CDR2 YYREEE (reference sequence). Trimming cost V 0 bases and J 5 bases, with 13 bases left between them. The CDR3 sequence is CASSLVTDQGDTQYF. In DNA form, the CDR3 reads TGTGCCAGCAGCTTGGTGACCGACCAGGGAGATACGCAGTATTTT.

In DNA, the CDR3 is TGTGCCAGCAGCTTGGGGATAGCGGGAGATAGGTCCTACGAGCAGTACGTC. Amino acids: CASSLGIAGDRSYEQYV. This chain uses TRBV7-8 with TRBJ2-7; 9 nucleotides match TRBD2. CDR3 length: 17 residues. CDR1 SGHVS and CDR2 FQNEAQ come from the germline V gene. V trimming: 3 bases; J trimming: 1 base; junction bases outside the gene matches: 10.

This clone was observed a single time. The rearrangement uses TRBV7-3 and TRBJ2-4; D is uncertain. This CDR3 is 13 amino acids long. The germline V gene encodes CDR1 SGHTA and CDR2 FQGTGA. Trimming pared 2 bases from V and 1 base from J, leaving 3 bases between. The DNA of the CDR3 is TGTGCCAGCAGCTTAGCGGCCAAAAACATTCAGTACTTC. It specifies CASSLAAKNIQYF.

This rearrangement joins TRBV30 to TRBJ2-3; 8 bases fit TRBD2. Per germline, CDR1 GTSNPN and CDR2 SVGIG (reference sequence). The V gene end was trimmed by 5 bases and the J gene end by 3 bases; junction bases not matched to a gene: 13. There are 16 residues in the CDR3. CDR3: CAWGLGLGYLTDTQYF. DNA of the CDR3: TGTGCCTGGGGGCTGGGACTAGGGTACCTGACAGATACGCAGTATTTT.

The chain combines TRBV18 with TRBJ2-1; weak D call: TRBD1 (6 bases). Per the germline V gene, CDR1 is KGHSH and CDR2 is LQKENI. The CDR3 has 17 residues. V dropped 2 bases and J dropped 0 bases, with 14 bases sitting between them. The CDR3 nucleotides read TGTGCCAGCTCACCAACAGGGTGGGCGAGCTCCTACAATGAGCAGTTCTTC. Translation gives CASSPTGWASSYNEQFF.

Regarding this clone: Other DNA sequences of this sample code for an identical CDR3. V gene TRBV5-1 combines with J gene TRBJ2-2; TRBD1 might be the D (5 bases). Germline V gene data show CDR1 as SGHRS and CDR2 as YFSETQ. The CDR3 has 15 amino acids. The V and J ends lost 1 base and 2 bases respectively, with 9 bases between them. The CDR3 DNA reads as TGCGCCAGCAGCTTGCGGCAGGGCAACACCGGGGAGCTGTTTTTT. Protein sequence: CASSLRQGNTGELFF. The variable domain in full, completed from reference TRBV5-1 and TRBJ2-2, reads KAGVTQTPRYLIKTRGQQVTLSCSPISGHRSVSWYQQTPGQGLQFLFEYFSETQRNKGNFPGRFSGRQFSNSRSEMNVSTLELGDSALYLCASSLRQGNTGELFFGEGSRLTVL.

This sequence joins TRBV5-4 and TRBJ2-2; 9 bases map to TRBD2. This CDR3 comprises 16 residues. The trim removed 4 bases at V and 6 bases at J, leaving 10 bases unmatched. Looked up from germline, CDR1 is SGHNT and CDR2 is YYREEE (reference sequence). The CDR3 coding sequence is TGTGCCAGCAGCCCTCTAGGCGGGAGGGACGCCGGGGAGCTGTTTTTT. Translated: CASSPLGGRDAGELFF.

This clone has only a few counts. This chain links TRBV14 with TRBJ2-3; 7 bases map to TRBD1. This CDR3 is built from 13 residues. V lost 3 bases and J lost 9; bases outside the gene matches: 6. From germline, CDR1 is SGHDN and CDR2 FVKESK. CDR3 sequence reads: CASSQTGLSTQYF. CDR3 coding DNA: TGTGCCAGCAGCCAGACAGGGCTTTCGACGCAGTATTTT.

V usage is TRBV29-1 and J usage is TRBJ1-1, with D tentatively TRBD1 (6 bases). The CDR3 contains 13 residues. Trimming cost V 4 bases and J 3 bases, with 12 bases left between them. Germline-derived CDR1 and CDR2 are SQVTM and ANQGSEA. This CDR3 reads CSVGAGADTEAFF. The CDR3 nucleotides read TGCAGCGTTGGGGCGGGGGCGGACACTGAAGCTTTCTTT.

The rearrangement links TRBV14 to TRBJ2-7; a weak D match, TRBD1 (5 bases). This CDR3 spans 14 amino acids. Between the trimmed V and J ends, which lost 3 bases and 7 bases, there was a span of 16 bases. In germline, CDR1 is SGHDN, CDR2 FVKESK. CDR3 sequence: CASSQWQGSSEQYV. CDR3 coding DNA: TGTGCCAGCAGCCAGTGGCAGGGATCAAGTGAGCAGTACGTC.

This clone has only one observation. The chain carries TRBV6-5 and TRBJ2-1; 15 bases match TRBD2. V gave up 6 bases and J gave up 9 bases; unmatched junction bases: 6. The CDR3 sequence is 15 residues long. CDR1 MNHEY and CDR2 SVGAGI come from the germline V gene. In DNA form, the CDR3 reads TGTGCCAGCAGGCGGGGACTAGCGGGAGGTAGTGAGCAGTTCTTC. This sequence encodes CASRRGLAGGSEQFF.

This chain connects TRBV9 to TRBJ1-2; perhaps TRBD1 as D (6 bases). V was pared by 0 bases and J by 6 bases, with 15 bases between. The CDR3 sequence is 15 residues long. Looked up from germline, CDR1 is SGDLS and CDR2 is YYNGEE. CDR3 DNA sequence: TGTGCCAGCAGCGTAGGATCAGGGGTCGACCATGGCTACACCTTC. This gives the protein CASSVGSGVDHGYTF.

This clone was counted a single time. The chain carries TRBV19 and TRBJ2-7; 12 nucleotides match TRBD1. The CDR3 runs 15 residues. The trim removed 6 bases at V and 5 bases at J, leaving 8 bases unmatched. Per the germline V gene, CDR1 is LNHDA and CDR2 is SQIVND (reference sequence). This chain's CDR3 is CASRSPGQGADEQYF. The CDR3, as DNA: TGTGCCAGTAGATCCCCGGGACAGGGGGCAGACGAGCAGTACTTC.

The V call is TRBV7-9, the J call TRBJ2-3; 7 nucleotides line up with TRBD1. Germline V gene sequence: CDR1 SEHNR, CDR2 FQNEAQ (reference sequence). This CDR3 spans 16 amino acids. The J segment lost 4 bases and the V segment lost 6 bases, leaving 13 bases of the junction unmatched. CDR3 sequence (DNA): TGTGCCAGCAGTCAGCCGTACAAGGGGGCGGCAGATACGCAGTATTTT. Residues: CASSQPYKGAADTQYF. The full variable domain, with the rest looked up from reference TRBV7-9 and TRBJ2-3, is DTGVSQNPRHKITKRGQNVTFRCDPISEHNRLYWYRQTLGQGPEFLTYFQNEAQLEKSRLLSDRFSAERPKGSFSTLEIQRTEQGDSAMYLCASSQPYKGAADTQYFGPGTRLTVL.

The rearrangement links TRBV30 to TRBJ2-1; 8 positions agree with TRBD2. The CDR3 runs 15 residues. Germline V lookup: CDR1 GTSNPN, CDR2 SVGIG (reference sequence). V shed 7 bases and J 6 bases; nucleotides not matched to a gene: 14. The DNA of the CDR3 is TGTGCCTCTCCGAGGCGAAGCGGGAGTGGCAATGAGCAGTTCTTC. Translated, it gives CASPRRSGSGNEQFF.

In the case of this clone: The junction shows a germline mismatch at one end, possibly a read error. The chain is built from TRBV2 and TRBJ1-1; 8 bases are a match to TRBD1. The CDR3 has 14 amino acids. The germline gives CDR1 SNHLY, CDR2 FYNNEI. The CDR3 is CVSTWDRINTEAFF. The CDR3 nucleotides are TGTGTCAGCACTTGGGACAGGATAAACACTGAAGCTTTCTTT.

The chain combines TRBV7-5 with TRBJ1-1; TRBD1 is the table's D call and was not checked against the DNA. TRBV7-5 is described as a pseudogene. The CDR3 spans 15 residues. CDR3 sequence (DNA): TGTGTCAGAAGCTTCCACAGGGGGCGTACGGGTGAAGCTTTCTTT. Residues: CVRSFHRGRTGEAFF.

V is TRBV27 and J is TRBJ1-1; 8 nucleotides agree with TRBD1. The CDR3 extends over 14 amino acids. The V segment lost 7 bases and the J segment 7 bases; nucleotides outside the gene matches: 11. Germline V gene lookup returns CDR1 MNHEY and CDR2 SMNVEV (reference sequence). The DNA of the CDR3 is TGTGCCAGCACCCTAGACAGGGGTTTTGGTGAAGCTTTCTTT. Translated, it gives CASTLDRGFGEAFF.

CDR3 loop: CASSLKTGFNYGYTF. For the CDR3, the DNA is TGTGCCAGCAGCTTAAAGACAGGGTTTAACTATGGCTACACCTTC. V gene TRBV7-2 combines with J gene TRBJ1-2, with 7 positions matching TRBD1. This CDR3 is 15 amino acids long. Looked up from germline, CDR1 is SGHTA and CDR2 is FQGNSA. V trimming: 2 bases; J trimming: 1 base; junction bases outside the gene matches: 4.

The genes are TRBV12-5 and TRBJ2-4; possible D gene TRBD1, 6 bases. Germline V gene sequence: CDR1 LGHNT, CDR2 FRNRAP. Trimming cost V 5 bases and J 7 bases, with 15 bases left between them. This CDR3 is built from 14 residues. The CDR3: CASGDGQTPNIQYF. In DNA, the CDR3 is TGTGCTAGTGGTGACGGACAGACCCCGAACATTCAGTACTTC. Full variable domain (outside the CDR3, taken from reference TRBV12-5 and TRBJ2-4): DARVTQTPRHKVTEMGQEVTMRCQPILGHNTVFWYRQTMMQGLELLAYFRNRAPLDDSGMPKDRFSAEMPDATLATLKIQPSEPRDSAVYFCASGDGQTPNIQYFGAGTRLSVL.